This TCR beta chain was profiled in a study of long-term antiretroviral therapy in people with HIV. Study findings and constraints: Patients on ART gained diversity, which nonetheless stayed below transplant donor controls. Controls exceeded HIV repertoires in CDR3 length range.

The CDR3 runs to 13 residues. V was shortened by 3 bases and J by 1 base, with 5 bases between the two germline ends. Per germline, CDR1 MRHNA and CDR2 SNTAGT. A v3.0 immunoSEQ assay was performed at survey level. Sequencing was directed toward about 40,000-50,000 T-cell genomes in each sample. Profiled with immunoSEQ multiplex PCR; TCRdb holds only in-frame clones, not every one. This table holds roughly 28,000 clones, 85% to 95% found once. The study used samples holding about 0.9-11 million cryopreserved PBMC before DNA extraction. Turning to this clone: Antigen specificity is unknown.

The source material was unsorted PBMCs, sampled 6.2 years after starting antiretroviral therapy. The source is a man aged 35 to 55 with HIV. J is TRBJ2-3 and V is TRBV6-4; D remains unclear. This CDR3 reads CASSELGTDTQYF. DNA of the CDR3: TGTGCCAGCAGTGAACTCGGCACAGATACGCAGTATTTT.